A single sample gave rise to the 10 T cell receptor beta chains below, sequenced in a study of control samples from healthy donors and cancer patients. Here immunoSEQ multiplex PCR was the method, and the copy in TCRdb shows in-frame clones only, minus some. The top ten clones hold around 1.6% of a sample with 150,000 to 200,000 clones, approximately 95% of them seen once. The specimen was blood. These receptors all stem from a man in his late teens or twenties in good health.

This rearrangement joins TRBV27 to TRBJ2-1; D remains unclear. CDR1 and CDR2 (germline): MNHEY, SMNVEV (reference sequence). V was trimmed by 1 base and J by 6 bases, leaving 10 bases between them. There are 14 residues in the CDR3. The CDR3 nucleotides read TGTGCCAGCAGTTTATTTCTAGGTCTCAATGAGCAGTTCTTC. It codes for CASSLFLGLNEQFF.

The CDR3 DNA reads TGCGCCAGCAGCTTGGGTCCCGGGGGGGCGAACACCGGGGAGCTGTTTTTT. Translating gives CASSLGPGGANTGELFF. The chain uses TRBV5-1 and TRBJ2-2; the match to TRBD2 covers 8 bases. The germline CDR1 and CDR2 sequences are SGHRS and YFSETQ. The V segment lost 0 bases and the J segment 0 bases; nucleotides outside the gene matches: 4. This CDR3 is built from 17 residues.

The genes are TRBV18 and TRBJ2-3; no clear D gene. CDR3 length: 12 residues. V gave up 1 base and J gave up 5 bases, with 4 bases separating them. Germline V CDR1 and CDR2: KGHSH, LQKENI. In DNA form, the CDR3 reads TGTGCCAGCTCACCACAGGGAGATACGCAGTATTTT. It yields the protein CASSPQGDTQYF.

CDR3 nucleotide sequence: TGCGCCAGCAGCCTAAGCCGGGACAGGGGGGAAGAGCAGTACTTC. Protein sequence: CASSLSRDRGEEQYF. The V call is TRBV5-1, the J call TRBJ2-7; 11 bases are a match to TRBD1. The CDR3 has 15 amino acids. Germline trimming cut 4 bases from V and 7 bases from J; bases unmatched to any gene: 10. CDR1 and CDR2 from the germline V gene are SGHRS and YFSETQ.

The chain joins TRBV5-1 to TRBJ2-2; possible D gene TRBD1, 5 bases. The ends were cut back, 4 bases at V and 9 bases at J, with 16 bases in the middle. CDR3 length: 14 amino acids. Germline CDR1 SGHRS, CDR2 YFSETQ. The DNA for the CDR3 is TGCGCCAGCAGCATAAATACAGGTGGCCGGGAGCTGTTTTTT. Protein: CASSINTGGRELFF. The full variable domain, completed using reference TRBV5-1 and TRBJ2-2, is KAGVTQTPRYLIKTRGQQVTLSCSPISGHRSVSWYQQTPGQGLQFLFEYFSETQRNKGNFPGRFSGRQFSNSRSEMNVSTLELGDSALYLCASSINTGGRELFFGEGSRLTVL.

For the CDR3, the DNA is TGCGCCAGCAGCTTAAGGACTAGCGGGGCGCAAGATACGCAGTATTTT. Its protein product is CASSLRTSGAQDTQYF. The rearrangement uses TRBV5-1 and TRBJ2-3, with 12 nucleotides matching TRBD2. Germline V lookup: CDR1 SGHRS, CDR2 YFSETQ. CDR3 length: 16 residues. V dropped 2 bases and J dropped 5; count of bases not matched to a gene: 6.

V is TRBV18 and J is TRBJ1-3; D possibly corresponds to TRBD1 (5 bases). The V and J ends lost 2 bases and 3 bases respectively, with 8 bases between them. Germline lookup yields CDR1 KGHSH and CDR2 LQKENI. The CDR3 has 14 residues. The CDR3 sequence is CASSPGGYGNTIYF. CDR3 nucleotide sequence: TGTGCCAGCTCACCAGGGGGTTATGGAAACACCATATATTTT.

The gene calls are TRBV2 and TRBJ2-7; tentatively, D is TRBD1 or TRBD2 (7 bases each). The CDR3 length is 14 residues. Germline lookup yields CDR1 SNHLY and CDR2 FYNNEI. V dropped 4 bases and J dropped 3 bases, with 13 bases sitting between them. In DNA form, the CDR3 reads TGTGCCAGCAGTGGCCAGGGGGGGATCTACGAGCAGTACTTC. Translating it yields CASSGQGGIYEQYF.

The chain carries TRBV5-4 and TRBJ2-3, with D maybe TRBD2 (6 bases). V was trimmed by 4 bases and J by 4 bases, leaving 22 bases between them. The CDR3 is made up of 17 amino acids. The germline gives CDR1 SGHNT, CDR2 YYREEE (reference sequence). The CDR3 spells CASSLLTGTPPPDTQYF. The CDR3 coding sequence is TGTGCCAGCAGCCTGTTAACCGGGACTCCTCCACCAGATACGCAGTATTTT. Variable domain in full (rest from reference TRBV5-4 and TRBJ2-3): ETGVTQSPTHLIKTRGQQVTLRCSSQSGHNTVSWYQQALGQGPQFIFQYYREEENGRGNFPPRFSGLQFPNYSSELNVNALELDDSALYLCASSLLTGTPPPDTQYFGPGTRLTVL.

CDR3 in amino acids: CASSLNGGNQPQHF. CDR3 in DNA: TGTGCCAGCAGCTTAAATGGGGGCAATCAGCCCCAGCATTTT. The chain combines TRBV11-2 with TRBJ1-5; D unclear. The V end was cut by 2 bases, the J end by 2 bases, with 7 bases between. Germline CDR1 and CDR2: SGHAT and FQNNGV. CDR3 length: 14 amino acids.